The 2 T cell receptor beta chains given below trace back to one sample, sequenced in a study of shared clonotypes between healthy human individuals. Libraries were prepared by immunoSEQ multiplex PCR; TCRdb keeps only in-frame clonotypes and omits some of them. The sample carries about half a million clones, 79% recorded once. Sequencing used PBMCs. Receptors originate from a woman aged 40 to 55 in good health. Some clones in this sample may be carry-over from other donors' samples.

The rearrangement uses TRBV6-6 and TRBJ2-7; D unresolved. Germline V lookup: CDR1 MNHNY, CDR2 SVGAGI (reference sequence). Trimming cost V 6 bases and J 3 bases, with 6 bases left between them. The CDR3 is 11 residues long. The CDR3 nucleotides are TGTGCCAGCAGGGTGGTCTACGAGCAGTACTTC. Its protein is CASRVVYEQYF.

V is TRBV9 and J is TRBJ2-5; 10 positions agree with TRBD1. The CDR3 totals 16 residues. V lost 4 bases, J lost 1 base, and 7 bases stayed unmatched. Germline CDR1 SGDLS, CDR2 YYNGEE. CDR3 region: CASSPRQGALQETQYF. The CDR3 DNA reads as TGTGCCAGCAGCCCCCGACAGGGGGCCCTCCAAGAGACCCAGTACTTC.